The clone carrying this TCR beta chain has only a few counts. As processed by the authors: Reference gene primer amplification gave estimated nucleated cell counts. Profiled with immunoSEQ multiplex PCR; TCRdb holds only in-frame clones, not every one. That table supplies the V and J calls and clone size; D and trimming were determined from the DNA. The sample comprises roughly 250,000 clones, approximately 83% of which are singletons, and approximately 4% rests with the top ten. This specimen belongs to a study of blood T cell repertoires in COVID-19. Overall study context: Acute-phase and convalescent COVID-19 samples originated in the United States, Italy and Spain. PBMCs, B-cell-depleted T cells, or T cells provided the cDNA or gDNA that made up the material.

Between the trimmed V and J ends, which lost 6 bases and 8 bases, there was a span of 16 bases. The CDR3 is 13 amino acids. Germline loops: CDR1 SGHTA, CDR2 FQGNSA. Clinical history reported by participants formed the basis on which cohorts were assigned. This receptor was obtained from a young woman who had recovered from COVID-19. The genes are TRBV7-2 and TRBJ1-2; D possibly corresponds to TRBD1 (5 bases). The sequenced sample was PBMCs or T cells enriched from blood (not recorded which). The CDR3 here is CASSSGKAGGYTF. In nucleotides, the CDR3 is TGTGCCAGCAGTTCAGGGAAAGCAGGAGGCTACACCTTC.